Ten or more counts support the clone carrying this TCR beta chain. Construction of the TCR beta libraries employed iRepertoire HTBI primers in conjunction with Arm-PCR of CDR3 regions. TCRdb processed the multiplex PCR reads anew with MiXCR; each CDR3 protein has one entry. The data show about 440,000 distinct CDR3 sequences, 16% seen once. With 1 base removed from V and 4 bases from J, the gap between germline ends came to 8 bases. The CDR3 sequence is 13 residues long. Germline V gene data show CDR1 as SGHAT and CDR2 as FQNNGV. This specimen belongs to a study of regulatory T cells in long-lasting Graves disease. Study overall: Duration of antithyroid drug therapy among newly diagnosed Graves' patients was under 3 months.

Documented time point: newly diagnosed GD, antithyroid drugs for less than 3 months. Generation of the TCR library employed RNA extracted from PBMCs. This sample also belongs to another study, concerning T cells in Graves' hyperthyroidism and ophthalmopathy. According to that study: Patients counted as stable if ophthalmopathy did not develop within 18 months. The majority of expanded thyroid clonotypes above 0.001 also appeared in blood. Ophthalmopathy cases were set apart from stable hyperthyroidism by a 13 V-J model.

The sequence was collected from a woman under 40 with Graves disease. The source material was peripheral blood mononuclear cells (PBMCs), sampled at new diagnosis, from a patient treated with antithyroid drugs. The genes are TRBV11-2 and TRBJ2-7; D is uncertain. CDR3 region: CASSLGLAYEQYF. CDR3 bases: TGTGCCAGCAGCTTAGGACTTGCTTACGAGCAGTACTTC.